The next 13 T cell receptor beta chains were all read from a single sample in a study of CD8+ T cells in alopecia areata. The treatment: oral pan-JAK inhibitor, 5-10 mg twice daily. TCR sequencing used cDNA made by reverse transcription of extracted RNA. Measured with immunoSEQ multiplex PCR; TCRdb has only the in-frame clones, and not every one. The sample records roughly 220,000 clones, roughly two fifths being singletons. This material consisted of CD4+ T cells sorted from blood, taken at roughly week 30, from a patient treated with tofacitinib. The receptor set was obtained from a human donor with alopecia areata.

V gene TRBV7-9 combines with J gene TRBJ2-1; D possibly uses TRBD1 or TRBD2 (6 bases each). CDR1 is SEHNR, CDR2 FQNEAQ, per germline (reference sequence). This CDR3 has 17 residues. Deletions cut 5 bases from V and 0 bases from J, with 17 bases between. The CDR3 bases are TGTGCCAGCAGCGTCCGGGGGCTAGCGAGCTCCTACAATGAGCAGTTCTTC. Translated, it gives CASSVRGLASSYNEQFF.

This clone was counted a few times. This chain uses TRBV6-1 with TRBJ2-1; TRBD2 aligns across 9 bases. Looked up from germline, CDR1 is MNHNS and CDR2 is SASEGT. V dropped 6 bases and J dropped 4; count of bases not matched to a gene: 4. The CDR3 has 14 residues. The CDR3 is CASSATSGYNEQFF. The CDR3 nucleotides read TGTGCCAGCAGCGCGACTAGCGGATACAATGAGCAGTTCTTC.

In its sample, this clone was seen a few times. The chain links TRBV27 to TRBJ2-3, with D unresolved. Germline V gene lookup returns CDR1 MNHEY and CDR2 SMNVEV (reference sequence). V lost 0 bases, J lost 3 bases, and 10 bases lay in between. The CDR3 is 15 residues long. CDR3 amino acids: CASSLSVTRTDTQYF. CDR3 bases: TGTGCCAGCAGTTTATCAGTCACCCGTACAGATACGCAGTATTTT.

Many counts were recorded for this clone. The chain combines TRBV7-9 with TRBJ2-5, with 8 positions matching TRBD2. V was clipped by 3 bases and J by 1 base; unmatched bases: 4. The length of the CDR3 is 15 residues. Germline assignment: CDR1 SEHNR and CDR2 FQNEAQ (reference sequence). The CDR3 nucleotides read TGTGCCAGCAGCTTTAGCGGGGCAATCCAAGAGACCCAGTACTTC. Encoded protein: CASSFSGAIQETQYF.

This clone was seen more than once but under ten times. V gene TRBV11-2 combines with J gene TRBJ1-1, with unresolved D. The CDR3 is made up of 13 amino acids. CDR1 is SGHAT and CDR2 is FQNNGV in the germline V gene. V lost 5 bases to trimming and J lost 1 base, with 8 bases between them. As DNA, the CDR3 is TGTGCCAGCAGCAAAAACTGGAACACTGAAGCTTTCTTT. Amino acids: CASSKNWNTEAFF.

The chain joins TRBV29-1 to TRBJ2-3; 14 nucleotides line up with TRBD2. There are 18 residues in the CDR3. V lost 6 bases to trimming and J lost 0 bases; unmatched junction nucleotides: 11. Germline CDR1 is SQVTM and CDR2 is ANQGSEA. This CDR3 is CSVGTSGGKISSTDTQYF. Written as DNA, the CDR3 is TGCAGCGTCGGGACTAGCGGGGGTAAAATATCTAGCACAGATACGCAGTATTTT.

The J gene is TRBJ2-7, the V gene TRBV2, with TRBD2 identical over 9 bases. Per germline, CDR1 SNHLY and CDR2 FYNNEI. This CDR3 is 15 amino acids long. Trimming took 5 bases from V and 3 from J; bases not matched to a gene: 8. The CDR3 DNA follows: TGTGCCAGCAGTTACCCTAGCGGGACCTACTACGAGCAGTACTTC. Translation gives CASSYPSGTYYEQYF.

V usage is TRBV7-9 and J usage is TRBJ1-4; D perhaps matches TRBD1 (5 bases). Trimming removed 10 bases at V and 5 bases at J, with 14 bases between. Germline V gene sequence: CDR1 SEHNR, CDR2 FQNEAQ (reference sequence). This CDR3 has 13 amino acids. For the CDR3, the DNA is TGTGCCACCTCCGGGACCGTGAATGAAAAACTGTTTTTT. Residues: CATSGTVNEKLFF.

Only a few counts were recorded for this clone. V is TRBV7-3 and J is TRBJ1-1; a weak D match, TRBD1 (6 bases). CDR3 length equals 13 residues. Trimming removed 5 bases at V and 3 bases at J, with 10 bases between. Germline V gives CDR1 SGHTA, CDR2 FQGTGA. CDR3 protein: CASSLHRDTEAFF. The CDR3 nucleotides are TGTGCCAGCAGCCTACACAGGGACACTGAAGCTTTCTTT.

This clone was detected ten times or more. The sample carries other DNA sequences with the same CDR3. This sequence joins TRBV11-2 and TRBJ2-7, with a tentative D call TRBD2 (5 bases). CDR3 length equals 12 residues. V dropped 4 bases and J dropped 3 bases, with 7 bases sitting between them. The germline gives CDR1 SGHAT, CDR2 FQNNGV. CDR3 sequence reads: CASSSGIYEQYF. The CDR3 nucleotides read TGTGCCAGCAGCTCGGGAATCTACGAGCAGTACTTC.

The chain links TRBV7-9 to TRBJ1-2; 7 positions agree with TRBD1. The V gene's germline CDR1 is SEHNR and CDR2 FQNEAQ (reference sequence). Trimming at V came to 5 bases and at J to 1 base, leaving 4 bases not matched to a gene. The CDR3 is 14 residues long. CDR3 region: CASSLTGVNYGYTF. CDR3 bases: TGTGCCAGCAGCCTTACAGGGGTTAACTATGGCTACACCTTC.

This chain joins TRBV7-9 and TRBJ1-1; D is perhaps TRBD1 (5 bases). Between the trimmed V and J ends, which lost 5 bases and 1 base, there was a span of 14 bases. Germline V CDR1 and CDR2: SEHNR, FQNEAQ (reference sequence). The CDR3 totals 15 residues. The CDR3 coding sequence is TGTGCCAGCAGCCTAAACCGGGACGGGAACACTGAAGCTTTCTTT. Translation: CASSLNRDGNTEAFF.

The genes are TRBV29-1 and TRBJ1-1; D unclear. The CDR3 contains 13 residues. Germline CDR1 is SQVTM and CDR2 is ANQGSEA. Trimming took 0 bases from V and 5 from J, leaving 10 bases between them. The CDR3 reads CSVEDLRGTEAFF. In DNA, the CDR3 is TGCAGCGTTGAAGATCTTCGGGGAACTGAAGCTTTCTTT.